This T cell receptor (beta chain) was observed in a study of cytomegalovirus exposure and HLA in healthy donors. CDR1 and CDR2 (germline): SGHRS, YFSETQ. This CDR3 is 15 amino acids long. The junction had 10 bases not matched to a gene; V was cut back by 5 bases and J by 6 bases. A note on this clone: What it binds is not known.

Researchers ran the PCR with 60 Vbeta and 13 Jbeta primers. Generated by immunoSEQ multiplex PCR, the TCRdb table keeps only in-frame clones and is missing some. The repertoire holds 100,000 to 150,000 clones, with approximately 71% as singletons. Whole-study results and caveats: Presence/absence analysis assumed near-uniform sequencing depth across donors. Segments of the TCR beta V type were, in most cases, productive about 87% or about 30% of the time in an earlier analysis.

The J gene is TRBJ2-2, the V gene TRBV5-1; 7 bases are shared with TRBD2. Sequences were obtained from PBMCs. This TCR derives from a woman aged 60 to 75 in good health and CMV-seronegative. The CDR3 reads CASRWGGSLPGELFF. The CDR3 region has the DNA TGCGCCAGCAGATGGGGCGGGAGTCTCCCCGGGGAGCTGTTTTTT. Complete variable domain (other parts from reference TRBV5-1 and TRBJ2-2): KAGVTQTPRYLIKTRGQQVTLSCSPISGHRSVSWYQQTPGQGLQFLFEYFSETQRNKGNFPGRFSGRQFSNSRSEMNVSTLELGDSALYLCASRWGGSLPGELFFGEGSRLTVL.